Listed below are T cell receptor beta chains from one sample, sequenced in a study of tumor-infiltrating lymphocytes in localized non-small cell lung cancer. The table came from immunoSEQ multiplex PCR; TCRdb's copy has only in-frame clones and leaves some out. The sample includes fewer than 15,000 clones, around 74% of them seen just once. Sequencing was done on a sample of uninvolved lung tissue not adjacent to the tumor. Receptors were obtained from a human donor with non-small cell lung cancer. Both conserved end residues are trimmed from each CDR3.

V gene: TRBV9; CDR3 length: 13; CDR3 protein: ASSVESGGTGELF
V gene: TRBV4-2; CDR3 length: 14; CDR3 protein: ASSQEGGRNTGELF
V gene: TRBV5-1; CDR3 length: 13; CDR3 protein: ASRRDSGNQETQY
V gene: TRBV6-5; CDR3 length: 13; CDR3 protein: ASSYSGGATYEQY
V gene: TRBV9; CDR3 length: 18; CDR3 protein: ASSVGPPTGVVGVNNIQY
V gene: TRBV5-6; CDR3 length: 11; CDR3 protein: ASSEEGGYGYT
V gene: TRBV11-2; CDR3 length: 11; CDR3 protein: ASSLDPSGGYT
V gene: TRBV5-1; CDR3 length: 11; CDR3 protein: ASSPQGSYEQY
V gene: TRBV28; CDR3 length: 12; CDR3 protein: ASARSGIPHEQY
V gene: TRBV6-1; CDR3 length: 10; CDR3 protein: ASSDPSGPQH
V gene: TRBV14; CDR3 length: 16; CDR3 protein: ASSQVGDRDRKNTEAF
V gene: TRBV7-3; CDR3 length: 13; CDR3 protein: ASSKQGSANYGYT
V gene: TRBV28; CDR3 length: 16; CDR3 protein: ASSLFPQAGPSASPQH
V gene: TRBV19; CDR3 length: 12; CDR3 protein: ASSSWTGIDGYT
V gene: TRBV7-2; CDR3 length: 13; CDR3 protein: ASSPSGLSNQPQH
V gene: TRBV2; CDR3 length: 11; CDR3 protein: ASSVILQEKLF
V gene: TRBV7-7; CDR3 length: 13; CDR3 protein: ASSLDGGPTDTQY
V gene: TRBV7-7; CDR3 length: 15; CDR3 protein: ASSPGLADPSLETQY
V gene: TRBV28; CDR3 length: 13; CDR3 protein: ASSPGGFRNYGYT
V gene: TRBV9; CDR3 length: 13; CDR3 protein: ASSVGGLASDTQY
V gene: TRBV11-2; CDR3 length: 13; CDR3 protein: ASSLGTGDNSPLH
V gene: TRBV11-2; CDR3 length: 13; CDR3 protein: ASSHSGALTGEQY
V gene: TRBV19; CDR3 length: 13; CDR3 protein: ASNPVGGRVGELF
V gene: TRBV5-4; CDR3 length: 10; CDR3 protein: ASSLDFYEQY
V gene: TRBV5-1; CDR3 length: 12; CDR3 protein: ASRETGTNEKLF
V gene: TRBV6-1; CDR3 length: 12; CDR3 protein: ASSPRTDSYEQY
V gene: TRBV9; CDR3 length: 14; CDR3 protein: ASSVGIGGISYEQY
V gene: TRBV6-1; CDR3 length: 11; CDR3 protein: ASSESARGTQY
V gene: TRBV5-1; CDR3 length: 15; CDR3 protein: ASSSTPGGYMNTEAF
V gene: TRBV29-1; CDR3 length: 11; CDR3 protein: SVGTGGIHEQY
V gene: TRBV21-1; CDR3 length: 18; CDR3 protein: ASSKAPSGVYAWDTGELF
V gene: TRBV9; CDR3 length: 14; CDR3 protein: ASSVGSASGGETQY
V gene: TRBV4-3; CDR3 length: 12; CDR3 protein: ASSQAGGSYGYT
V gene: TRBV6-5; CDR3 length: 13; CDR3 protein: ASSLHRTGNTEAF